This T cell receptor beta chain originates from a study of identical twins (TCRdb year 2016). Concerning the study at large: To test whether fetal clonotypes persist, this study deep-sequenced TCR alpha and beta repertoires from monozygotic twins, from unrelated adults of various ages, and from cord blood. To rule out contamination, replicate twin experiments were performed at different times with different library preparation protocols.

Only healthy Caucasian donors were included. Three pairs of female monozygotic twins, all aged roughly 18 to 29 years, were included in the twin cohort. Using Miltenyi CD45RO+ enrichment and human naive T-cell isolation kits, memory (CD45RO+) and naive T cells were isolated from PBMC. Points the paper makes about the study in general: Zero-insertion analyses could be partly confounded by invariant T cells such as MAIT and iNKT, although diverse VJ usage argued against such confounding for most clonotypes. Out-of-frame TCR alpha sequences shared between twins showed an excess of low generation-probability sequences compared with coincidental sharing between unrelated individuals. Fewer insertions were carried by abundant cord blood beta clonotypes; a weaker similar trend was observed in young adult naive repertoires, while no such trend was observed in memory repertoires. Because the same donors could not be followed over many years, conclusions were based on cross-sectional statistical analysis. In monozygotic twins, recombination models systematically underestimated out-of-frame TCR alpha sharing, but the models matched the sharing seen between unrelated individuals. The excess sharing between twins in beta out-of-frame sequences was weaker because fewer shared sequences reduced the signal-to-noise ratio.

This clonotype came up once. The target of this receptor is not known. Per-base quality was not reported, and no clone a single base away is much larger than it. A lone read is weak support. To prepare the library, 5' RACE was applied. Sequencing instrument: Illumina HiSeq 2000. A universal primer binding site was added through template switching, and the final cDNA carried a unique molecular identifier so that TCR cDNA molecules could be counted accurately. Specific primers in the conserved constant-segment region were used to synthesize first-strand cDNA for TCR alpha and beta chains. To control for contamination, each cDNA library was double barcoded with a SMART-Mk sample barcode plus Illumina barcodes. Two successive PCR steps introduced TruSeq adapter sequences along with Illumina sample barcodes. The TCR alpha and beta cDNA libraries were sequenced on the Illumina HiSeq platform using custom primers. The authors' pipeline ran thus. MiGEC processed the raw reads to extract unique molecular identifiers, while MiXCR was used to determine the CDR3 positions. For each individual, recombination models were inferred using an EM algorithm with the repgenHMM and IGoR tools. Shared clonotype analysis was performed with the tcR package in R, normalizing sharing by the product of cloneset sizes. To study raw recombination free of thymic and clonal selection effects, out-of-frame nonproductive sequences were analyzed. TCRdb reanalyzed the raw reads on its own, using fastp at Q25 for trimming and MiXCR for clone calling, and kept in-frame beta chains. Merged by CDR3 protein, the rows form single entries marked with the most common genes and DNA. The authors' filters were not applied to this entry. The sample table lists 200,000 to 250,000 distinct CDR3 sequences, roughly 13% of them with a count of one. The ten largest clonotypes hold about 4% of the sample.

Reading from cysteine to phenylalanine, the CDR3 counts 16 amino acids. CDR3 DNA only is kept here, 48 bases in frame from base 1. Trimming removed 2 bases from V and 5 bases from J; the gene matches leave 11 bases unexplained. In the germline V gene (reference sequence), CDR1 corresponds to LNHNV and CDR2 to YYDKDF. These sequences were also reported in another study, on yellow fever vaccine responses in identical twins. The other study reports the following: According to the authors, the vaccine-induced T cell response in identical twins seemed to be partly convergent and partly specific to each individual. The study precisely tracked vaccine-responding T cell clones in identical twins.

The chain was built from TRBV15 and TRBJ2-7, with 8 bases aligning to TRBD1. The sequenced sample was memory (CD45RO+) T cells sorted from blood. According to the study, the label for this sample's cell subset or site signals: CD45RO+ enriched T cells. The receptor's source is a woman younger than 30 in good health. The nucleotide sequence reads TGTGCCACCAGCAGACCCCCCTCGACAGGGGTCCACGAGCAGTACTTC. Translated, this gives CATSRPPSTGVHEQYF.